This T cell receptor (beta chain) stems from a study of blood T cell repertoires in COVID-19. Assignments of participants to cohorts depended upon their own reported clinical history. Original methodology: Reference gene primer amplification in the assay estimated nucleated cell counts. Only in-frame clones appear in the TCRdb table, and some are missing; sequencing was by immunoSEQ multiplex PCR. Clonal size and the V and J genes are those of that table, whereas D and trimming came from the DNA. The profile shows approximately 490,000 clones, about nine tenths of them singletons. The V end lost 2 bases, the J end lost 4 bases, and 11 bases lay between the germline ends. Germline V gene data show CDR1 as GTSNPN and CDR2 as SVGIG (reference sequence). This CDR3 contains 13 residues.

The chain links TRBV30 to TRBJ1-2, with a weak D call TRBD1 (6 bases). The sequence was collected from a woman aged 55 to 70 who had recovered from COVID-19. The sequenced sample was PBMCs or T cells enriched from blood (not recorded which). CDR3 coding DNA: TGTGCCTGGAGTTTAGGGGGTGGCTATGGCTACACCTTC. Translation: CAWSLGGGYGYTF. Together with reference TRBV30 and TRBJ1-2, the CDR3 gives the full variable domain: SQTIHQWPATLVQPVGSPLSLECTVEGTSNPNLYWYRQAAGRGLQLLFYSVGIGQISSEVPQNLSASRPQDRQFILSSKKLLLSDSGFYLCAWSLGGGYGYTFGSGTRLTVV.